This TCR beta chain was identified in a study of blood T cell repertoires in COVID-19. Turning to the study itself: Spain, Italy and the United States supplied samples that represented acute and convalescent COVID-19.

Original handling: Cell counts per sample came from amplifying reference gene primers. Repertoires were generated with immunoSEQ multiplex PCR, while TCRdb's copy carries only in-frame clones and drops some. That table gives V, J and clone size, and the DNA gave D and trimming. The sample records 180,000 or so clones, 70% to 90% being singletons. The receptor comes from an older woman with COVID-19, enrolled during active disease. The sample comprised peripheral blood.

CDR3 in DNA: TGCGCCAGCAGCCGGACAGGGCAAGAGACCCAGTACTTC. This codes for CASSRTGQETQYF. The chain has TRBV4-1 and TRBJ2-5; 8 nucleotides line up with TRBD1. The CDR3 contains 13 residues. The V gene end was trimmed by 4 bases and the J gene end by 2 bases; junction bases not matched to a gene: 0. Germline loops: CDR1 MGHRA, CDR2 YSYEKL.